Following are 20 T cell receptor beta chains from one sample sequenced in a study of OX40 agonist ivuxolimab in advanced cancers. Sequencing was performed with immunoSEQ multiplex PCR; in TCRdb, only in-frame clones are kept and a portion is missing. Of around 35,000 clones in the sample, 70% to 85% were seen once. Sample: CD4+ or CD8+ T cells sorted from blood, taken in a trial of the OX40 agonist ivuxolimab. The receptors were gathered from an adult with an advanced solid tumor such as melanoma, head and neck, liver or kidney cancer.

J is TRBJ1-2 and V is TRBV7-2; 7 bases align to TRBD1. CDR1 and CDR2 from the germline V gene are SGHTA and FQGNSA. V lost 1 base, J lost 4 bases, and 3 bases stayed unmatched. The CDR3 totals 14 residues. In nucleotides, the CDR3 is TGTGCCAGCAGCTTAGGGGGACAGTTCTATGGCTACACCTTC. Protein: CASSLGGQFYGYTF.

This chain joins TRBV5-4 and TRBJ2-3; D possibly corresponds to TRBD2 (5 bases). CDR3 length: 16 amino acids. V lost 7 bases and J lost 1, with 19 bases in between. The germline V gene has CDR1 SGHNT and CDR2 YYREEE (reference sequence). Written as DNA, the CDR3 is TGTGCCAGCCAACCCTGGGGAGCGGAGGGCACAGATACGCAGTATTTT. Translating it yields CASQPWGAEGTDTQYF.

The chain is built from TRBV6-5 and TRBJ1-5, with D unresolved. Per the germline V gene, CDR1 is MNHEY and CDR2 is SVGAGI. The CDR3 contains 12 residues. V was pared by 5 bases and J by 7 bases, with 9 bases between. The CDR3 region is CASSHRGQPQHF. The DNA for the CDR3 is TGTGCCAGCAGTCATAGAGGGCAGCCCCAGCATTTT.

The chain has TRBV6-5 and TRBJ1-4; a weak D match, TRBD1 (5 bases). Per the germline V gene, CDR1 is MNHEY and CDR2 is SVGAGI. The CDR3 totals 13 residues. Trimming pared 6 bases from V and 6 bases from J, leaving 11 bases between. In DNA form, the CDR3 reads TGTGCCAGCAGGGCGGAGGGGTATGAAAAACTGTTTTTT. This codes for CASRAEGYEKLFF.

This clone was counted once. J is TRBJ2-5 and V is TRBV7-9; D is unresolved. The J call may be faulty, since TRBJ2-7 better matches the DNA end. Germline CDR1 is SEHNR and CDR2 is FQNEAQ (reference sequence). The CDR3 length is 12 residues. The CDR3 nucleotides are TGTGCCAGCAGCTTATTCCCCTACGAGCAGTACTTC. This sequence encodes CASSLFPYEQYF.

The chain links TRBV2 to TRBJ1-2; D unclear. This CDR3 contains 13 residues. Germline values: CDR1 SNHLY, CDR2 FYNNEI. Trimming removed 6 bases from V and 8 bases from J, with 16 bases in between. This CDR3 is CASRDGNLGGYTF. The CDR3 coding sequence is TGTGCCAGCAGGGACGGAAACCTGGGGGGCTACACCTTC.

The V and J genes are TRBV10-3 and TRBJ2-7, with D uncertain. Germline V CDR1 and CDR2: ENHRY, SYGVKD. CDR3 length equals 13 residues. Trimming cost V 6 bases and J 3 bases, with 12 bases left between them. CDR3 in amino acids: CAIRTGQGYEQYF. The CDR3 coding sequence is TGTGCCATCAGGACTGGCCAAGGCTACGAGCAGTACTTC.

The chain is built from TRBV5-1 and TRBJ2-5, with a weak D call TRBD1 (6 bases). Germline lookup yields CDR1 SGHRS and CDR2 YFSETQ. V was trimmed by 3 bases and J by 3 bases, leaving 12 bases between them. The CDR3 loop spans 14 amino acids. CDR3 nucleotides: TGCGCCAGCAGCTCTGGGACAAACGAAGAGACCCAGTACTTC. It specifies CASSSGTNEETQYF.

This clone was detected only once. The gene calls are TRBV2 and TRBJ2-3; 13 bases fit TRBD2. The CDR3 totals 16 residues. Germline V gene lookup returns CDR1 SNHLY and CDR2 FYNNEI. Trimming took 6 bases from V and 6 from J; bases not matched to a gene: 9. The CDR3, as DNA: TGTGCCAGCAGCGGGCGGACTAGCGGGGGCGGGGATACGCAGTATTTT. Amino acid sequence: CASSGRTSGGGDTQYF.

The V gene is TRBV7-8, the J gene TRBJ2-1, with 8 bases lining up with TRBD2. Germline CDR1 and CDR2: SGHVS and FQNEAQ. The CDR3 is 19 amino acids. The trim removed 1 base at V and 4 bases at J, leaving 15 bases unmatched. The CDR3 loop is CASSLEASGLIGPYNEQFF. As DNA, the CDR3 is TGTGCCAGCAGCTTAGAAGCTAGCGGGCTAATAGGCCCTTACAATGAGCAGTTCTTC. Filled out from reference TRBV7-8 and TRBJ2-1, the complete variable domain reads GAGVSQSPRYKVAKRGQDVALRCDPISGHVSLFWYQQALGQGPEFLTYFQNEAQLDKSGLPSDRFFAERPEGSVSTLKIQRTQQEDSAVYLCASSLEASGLIGPYNEQFFGPGTRLTVL.

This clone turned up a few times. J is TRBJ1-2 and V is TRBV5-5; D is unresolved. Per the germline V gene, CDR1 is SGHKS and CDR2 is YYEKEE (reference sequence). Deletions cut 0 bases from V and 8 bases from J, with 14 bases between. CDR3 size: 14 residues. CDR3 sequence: CASSLDEYWSGYTF. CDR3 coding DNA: TGTGCCAGCAGCTTGGACGAATACTGGAGCGGCTACACCTTC.

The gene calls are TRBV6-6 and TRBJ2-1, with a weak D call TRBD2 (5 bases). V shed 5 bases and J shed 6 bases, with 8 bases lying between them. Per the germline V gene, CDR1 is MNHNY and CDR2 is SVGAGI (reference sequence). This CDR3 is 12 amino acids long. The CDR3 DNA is TGTGCCAGCAGTCGACTACGCAATGAGCAGTTCTTC. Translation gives CASSRLRNEQFF.

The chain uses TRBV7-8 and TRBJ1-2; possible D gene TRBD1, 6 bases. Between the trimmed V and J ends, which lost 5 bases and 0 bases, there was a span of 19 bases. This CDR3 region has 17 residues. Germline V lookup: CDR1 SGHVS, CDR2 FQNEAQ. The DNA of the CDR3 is TGTGCCAGCAGCACCGGAGACAGGTTAATAGCTAACTATGGCTACACCTTC. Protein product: CASSTGDRLIANYGYTF.

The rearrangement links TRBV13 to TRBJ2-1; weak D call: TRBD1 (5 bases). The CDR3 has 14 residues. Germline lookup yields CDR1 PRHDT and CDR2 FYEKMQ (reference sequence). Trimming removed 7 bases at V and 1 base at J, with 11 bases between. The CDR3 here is CASTQDSSYNEQFF. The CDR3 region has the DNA TGTGCCAGCACACAAGACAGTTCCTACAATGAGCAGTTCTTC.

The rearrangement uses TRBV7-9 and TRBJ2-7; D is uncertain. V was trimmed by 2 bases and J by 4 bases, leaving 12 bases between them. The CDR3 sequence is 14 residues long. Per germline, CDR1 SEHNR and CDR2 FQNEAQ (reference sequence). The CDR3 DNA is TGTGCCAGCAGCTTAAGCGTAGCTGTTTACGAGCAGTACTTC. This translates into CASSLSVAVYEQYF.

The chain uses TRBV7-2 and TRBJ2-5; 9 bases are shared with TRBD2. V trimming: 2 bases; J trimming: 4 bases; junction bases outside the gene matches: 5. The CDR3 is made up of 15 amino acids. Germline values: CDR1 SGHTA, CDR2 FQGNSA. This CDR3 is CASSLSAGGRETQYF. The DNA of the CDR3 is TGTGCCAGCAGCTTATCGGCGGGAGGGCGAGAGACCCAGTACTTC.

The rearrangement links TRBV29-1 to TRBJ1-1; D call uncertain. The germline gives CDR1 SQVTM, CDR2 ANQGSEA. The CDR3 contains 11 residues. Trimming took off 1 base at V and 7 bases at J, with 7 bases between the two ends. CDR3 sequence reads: CSVEGRGEAFF. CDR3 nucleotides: TGCAGCGTTGAAGGTCGAGGTGAAGCTTTCTTT.

Written as DNA, the CDR3 is TGCGCCAGCAGCCATTCGGCCCCCGGGACTAGCGGGGGGATCCTAGCCAAAAACATTCAGTACTTC. This translates into CASSHSAPGTSGGILAKNIQYF. The V call is TRBV4-3, the J call TRBJ2-4; 15 positions match TRBD2. The V gene end was trimmed by 3 bases and the J gene end by 0 bases; junction bases not matched to a gene: 15. Germline values: CDR1 LGHNA, CDR2 YSLEER. There are 22 residues in the CDR3.

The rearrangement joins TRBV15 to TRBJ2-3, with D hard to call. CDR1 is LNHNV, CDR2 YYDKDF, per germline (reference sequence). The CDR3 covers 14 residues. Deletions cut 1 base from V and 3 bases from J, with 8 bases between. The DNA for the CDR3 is TGTGCCACCAGCAGAGCGGACGTTACAGATACGCAGTATTTT. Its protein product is CATSRADVTDTQYF.

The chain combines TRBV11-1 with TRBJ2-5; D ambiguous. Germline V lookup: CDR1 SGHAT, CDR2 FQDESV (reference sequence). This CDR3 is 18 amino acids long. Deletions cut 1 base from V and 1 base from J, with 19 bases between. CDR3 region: CASSLVSQVDWSQETQYF. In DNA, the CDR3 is TGTGCCAGCAGCTTAGTTTCTCAGGTAGATTGGAGCCAAGAGACCCAGTACTTC.